The source of this T cell receptor (beta chain) is a study of T-cell memory formation after mild COVID-19. TCRdb re-called the 5' RACE reads through MiXCR, storing one row per CDR3 protein. The sample holds roughly 86,000 distinct CDR3 sequences, 13% seen once. V was shortened by 6 bases and J by 3 bases, with 17 bases between the two germline ends. The CDR3 extends over 16 amino acids. Sequencing used PBMCs or a T cell subset sorted from them (not recorded which). This chain uses TRBV12-3 or TRBV12-4 with TRBJ1-4, with D tentatively TRBD1 (5 bases). This sequence originates from an adult woman who had mild COVID-19 (a few samples of this study predate the infection). Cell type and time point are not known. The CDR3, as DNA: TGTGCCAGCAGAAATGGGACTGCTAACCCTAATGAAAAACTGTTTTTT. Protein: CASRNGTANPNEKLFF.